The sequence of this TCR beta chain was determined in a study of blood T cell repertoires in COVID-19. About the study: PBMCs, B-cell-depleted T cells, or T cells provided the cDNA or gDNA that made up the material.

This CDR3 has 16 amino acids. V shed 5 bases and J 2 bases; nucleotides not matched to a gene: 7. Germline loops: CDR1 LNHDA, CDR2 SQIVND (reference sequence). In the study's own analysis: Estimation of nucleated cell counts relied on the amplification of reference gene primers. Profiling relied on immunoSEQ multiplex PCR, and the TCRdb table lists in-frame clones only, not all of them. That table furnishes V, J and clone size, whereas the DNA furnished D and trimming. The data show approximately 200,000 clones, 80% to 90% seen once. Sequencing used PBMCs or T cells enriched from blood (not recorded which). This sequence joins TRBV19 and TRBJ2-3; 10 nucleotides match TRBD1. The sequence was obtained from a woman aged 40 to 50 with acute COVID-19. In DNA, the CDR3 is TGTGCCAGTAGTGCCCGGACAGGGGGGATCACAGATACGCAGTATTTT. Translation: CASSARTGGITDTQYF.